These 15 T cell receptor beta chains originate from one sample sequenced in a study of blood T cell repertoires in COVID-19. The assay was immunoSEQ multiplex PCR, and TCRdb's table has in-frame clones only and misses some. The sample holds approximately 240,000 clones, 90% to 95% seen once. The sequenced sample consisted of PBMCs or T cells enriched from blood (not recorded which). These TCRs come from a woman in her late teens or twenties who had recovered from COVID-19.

The CDR3 DNA sequence: TGCGCCAGCAGCCGCACCGGGACTAGCGTATACAATGAGCAGTTCTTC. Protein product: CASSRTGTSVYNEQFF. The chain combines TRBV4-3 with TRBJ2-1; 10 bases map to TRBD2. CDR3 length: 16 amino acids. V dropped 4 bases and J dropped 4; count of bases not matched to a gene: 7. Germline V gene lookup returns CDR1 LGHNA and CDR2 YSLEER.

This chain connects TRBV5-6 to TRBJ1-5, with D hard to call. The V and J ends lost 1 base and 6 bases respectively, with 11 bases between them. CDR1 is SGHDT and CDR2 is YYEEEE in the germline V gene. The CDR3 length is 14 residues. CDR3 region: CASSLQNLRQPQHF. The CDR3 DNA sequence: TGTGCCAGCAGCTTGCAAAACCTGCGTCAGCCCCAGCATTTT.

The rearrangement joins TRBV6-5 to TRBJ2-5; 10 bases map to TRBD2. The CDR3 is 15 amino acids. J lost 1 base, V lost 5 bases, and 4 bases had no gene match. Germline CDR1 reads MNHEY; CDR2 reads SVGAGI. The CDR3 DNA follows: TGTGCCAGCAGTATGGGACTAGCGTCCCAAGAGACCCAGTACTTC. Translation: CASSMGLASQETQYF.

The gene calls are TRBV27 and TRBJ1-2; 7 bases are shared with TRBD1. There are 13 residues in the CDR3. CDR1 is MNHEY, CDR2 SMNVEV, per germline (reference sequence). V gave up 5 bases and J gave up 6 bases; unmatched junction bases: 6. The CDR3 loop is CASSPGTVHGYTF. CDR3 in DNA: TGTGCCAGCAGTCCTGGGACAGTCCATGGCTACACCTTC.

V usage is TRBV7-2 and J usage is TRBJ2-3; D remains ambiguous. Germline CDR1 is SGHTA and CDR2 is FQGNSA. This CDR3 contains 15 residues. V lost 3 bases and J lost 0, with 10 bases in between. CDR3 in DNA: TGTGCCAGCAGCTTGCGAGCGAGGAGCACAGATACGCAGTATTTT. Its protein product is CASSLRARSTDTQYF.

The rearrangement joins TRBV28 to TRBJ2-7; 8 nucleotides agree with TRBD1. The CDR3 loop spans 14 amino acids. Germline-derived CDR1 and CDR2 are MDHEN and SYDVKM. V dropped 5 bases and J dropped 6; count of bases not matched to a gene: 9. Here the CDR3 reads CASSTPGQALEQYF. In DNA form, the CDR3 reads TGTGCCAGCAGTACACCGGGACAGGCTCTCGAGCAGTACTTC.

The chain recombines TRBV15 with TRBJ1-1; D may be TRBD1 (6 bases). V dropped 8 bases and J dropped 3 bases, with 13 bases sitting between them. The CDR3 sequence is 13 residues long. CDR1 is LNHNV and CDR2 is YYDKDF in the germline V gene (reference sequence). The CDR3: CATRGGGYTEAFF. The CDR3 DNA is TGTGCCACCCGTGGGGGGGGCTACACTGAAGCTTTCTTT.

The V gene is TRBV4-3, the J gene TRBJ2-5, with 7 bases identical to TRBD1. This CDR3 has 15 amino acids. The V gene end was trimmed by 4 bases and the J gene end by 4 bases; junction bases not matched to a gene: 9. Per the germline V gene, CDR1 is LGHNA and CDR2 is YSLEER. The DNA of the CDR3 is TGCGCCAGCAGCCCACGACACAGGGGAATAGAGACCCAGTACTTC. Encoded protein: CASSPRHRGIETQYF.

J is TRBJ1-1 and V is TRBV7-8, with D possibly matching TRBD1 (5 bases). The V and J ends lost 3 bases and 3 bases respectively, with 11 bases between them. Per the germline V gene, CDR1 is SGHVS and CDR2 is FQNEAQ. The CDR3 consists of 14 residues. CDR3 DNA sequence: TGTGCCAGCAGCTTGGGGCAGGCCTACACTGAAGCTTTCTTT. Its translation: CASSLGQAYTEAFF.

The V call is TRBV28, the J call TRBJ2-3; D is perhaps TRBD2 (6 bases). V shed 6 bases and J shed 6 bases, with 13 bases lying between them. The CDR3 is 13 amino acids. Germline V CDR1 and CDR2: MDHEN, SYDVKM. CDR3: CASSRRLVDTQYF. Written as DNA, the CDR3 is TGTGCCAGCAGCCGAAGACTAGTCGATACGCAGTATTTT.

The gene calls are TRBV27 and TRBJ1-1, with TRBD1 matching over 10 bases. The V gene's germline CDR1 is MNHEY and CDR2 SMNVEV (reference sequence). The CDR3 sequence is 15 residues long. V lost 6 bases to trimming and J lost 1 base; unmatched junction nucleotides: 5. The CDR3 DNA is TGTGCCAGCAGGCGACAGGGGGCTAAGAACACTGAAGCTTTCTTT. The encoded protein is CASRRQGAKNTEAFF.

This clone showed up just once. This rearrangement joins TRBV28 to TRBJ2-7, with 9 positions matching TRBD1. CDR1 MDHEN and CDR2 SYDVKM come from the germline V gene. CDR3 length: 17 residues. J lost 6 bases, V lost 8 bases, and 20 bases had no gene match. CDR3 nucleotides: TGTGCCAGCGCCGCACCGGGACAGGGCTTTTCCGAGGGCGAGCAGTACTTC. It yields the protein CASAAPGQGFSEGEQYF.

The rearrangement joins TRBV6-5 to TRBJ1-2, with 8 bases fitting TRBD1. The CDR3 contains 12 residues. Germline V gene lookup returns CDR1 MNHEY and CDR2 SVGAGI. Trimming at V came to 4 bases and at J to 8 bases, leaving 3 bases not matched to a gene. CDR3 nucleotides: TGTGCCAGCAGTTCGACAGGGGAGGGCTACACCTTC. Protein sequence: CASSSTGEGYTF.

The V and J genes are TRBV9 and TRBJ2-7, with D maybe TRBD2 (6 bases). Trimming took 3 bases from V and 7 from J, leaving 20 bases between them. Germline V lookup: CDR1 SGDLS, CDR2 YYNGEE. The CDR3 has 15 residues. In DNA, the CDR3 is TGTGCCAGCAGCGAAGAGGACGGCGGGAACGAGGAGCAGTACTTC. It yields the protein CASSEEDGGNEEQYF.

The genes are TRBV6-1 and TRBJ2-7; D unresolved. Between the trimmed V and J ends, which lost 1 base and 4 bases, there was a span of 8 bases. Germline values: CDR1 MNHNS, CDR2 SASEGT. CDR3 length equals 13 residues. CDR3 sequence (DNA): TGTGCCAGCAGTGAAGGGCCCTCATACGAGCAGTACTTC. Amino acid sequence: CASSEGPSYEQYF.